The rows below give T cell receptor beta chains drawn from one sample of a study of molecular identifiers for immune sequencing clone quantification. TCRdb called the PCR reads again in MiXCR, with one record for every CDR3 protein. Of about 300,000 distinct CDR3 sequences listed, about a fifth are singletons. Sample: naive CD8+ T cells from blood, with Jurkat cell RNA spiked in. The source of these receptors is a human donor in good health. Some libraries in this study had Jurkat cell RNA spiked in. The CDR3 runs from the conserved cysteine through the conserved F or W. A D gene is named only where the DNA matches it firmly. Clone size, where shown, is once, few, many, or a class for clones that have expanded.

d_gene	abundance	j_gene	v_gene	CDR3aa	CDR3nt
-	few	TRBJ2-3	TRBV10-1	CASSDRAYTDTQYF	TGCGCCAGCAGTGACAGGGCGTACACAGATACGCAGTATTTT
-	-	TRBJ1-4	TRBV4-1	CASSQQGLPNEKLFF	TGCGCCAGCAGCCAGCAGGGTCTTCCTAATGAAAAACTGTTTTTT
TRBD2	-	TRBJ2-2	TRBV24-1	CATSVRLAGVPGELFF	TGTGCCACCAGTGTGCGACTAGCGGGAGTGCCCGGGGAGCTGTTTTTT
-	many	TRBJ2-3	TRBV7-2	CASSHTALIAEITDTQYF	TGTGCCAGCAGCCACACGGCATTAATAGCGGAGATCACAGATACGCAGTATTTT
-	once	TRBJ2-3	TRBV10-2	CASSESFGYLRTDTQYF	TGCGCCAGCAGTGAGTCGTTTGGCTACCTCAGAACAGATACGCAGTATTTT
-	-	TRBJ2-1	TRBV2	CASSEYDSNNEQLF	TGTGCCAGCAGTGAATACGACAGTAACAATGAGCAGCTCTTC
TRBD2	-	TRBJ2-2	TRBV7-9	CAKMGTMTGELFF	TGTGCCAAAATGGGGACTATGACCGGGGAGCTGTTTTTT
-	many	TRBJ1-3	TRBV13	CASSSRSGNTIYF	TGTGCCAGCAGCTCCCGGTCGGGAAACACCATATATTTT
TRBD2	many	TRBJ2-5	TRBV5-1	CASSLVGGTPRNQETQYF	TGCGCCAGCAGCTTGGTGGGGGGGACCCCCCGAAATCAAGAGACCCAGTACTTC
-	-	TRBJ2-7	TRBV9	CASSVGASTYEQYF	TGTGCCAGCAGCGTTGGGGCCTCGACCTACGAGCAGTACTTC
-	many	TRBJ2-7	TRBV7-9	CASSTGRSAGNEQYF	TGTGCCAGCAGCACGGGACGGAGCGCTGGTAACGAGCAGTACTTC
TRBD2	many	TRBJ2-3	TRBV29-1	CSAGTSGGITDTQYF	TGCAGCGCCGGGACTAGCGGGGGTATCACAGATACGCAGTATTTT
-	many	TRBJ2-1	TRBV9	CASSALLNEQFF	TGTGCCAGCAGCGCCCTACTCAATGAGCAGTTCTTC
-	-	TRBJ1-1	TRBV4-3	CASSQGINPGIGTEAFF	TGCGCCAGCAGCCAAGGGATCAATCCAGGGATAGGCACTGAAGCTTTCTTT
TRBD1	many	TRBJ2-2	TRBV7-9	CASSSTGSPPGELFF	TGTGCCAGCAGCTCGACAGGGTCCCCCCCCGGGGAGCTGTTTTTT
-	many	TRBJ2-7	TRBV27	CASSFGPNAYEQYF	TGTGCCAGCAGTTTTGGACCGAACGCCTACGAGCAGTACTTC
-	-	TRBJ2-1	TRBV4-1	CASSPLTLSSLLFHEQFF	TGCGCCAGCAGTCCACTCACCCTGTCTAGCTTGTTGTTCCATGAGCAGTTCTTC
-	-	TRBJ2-7	TRBV19	CASSIGGGTSYEQYF	TGTGCCAGTAGTATAGGTGGTGGCACCTCCTACGAGCAGTACTTC
-	many	TRBJ2-1	TRBV30	CAWSDVGQFF	TGTGCCTGGAGTGATGTAGGGCAGTTCTTC
TRBD1	many	TRBJ2-7	TRBV13	CASSSGQLPREQYF	TGTGCCAGCAGCTCGGGACAGCTACCGCGGGAGCAGTACTTC
-	many	TRBJ2-2	TRBV30	CAWSLLVRGELFF	TGTGCCTGGAGTCTACTAGTTCGTGGGGAGCTGTTTTTT
TRBD2	-	TRBJ2-1	TRBV20-1	CSAKGGTSGRGGNEQFF	TGCAGTGCTAAAGGTGGGACTAGCGGGAGGGGAGGCAATGAGCAGTTCTTC
-	many	TRBJ1-1	TRBV5-8	CARAPLPNTEAFF	TGTGCAAGGGCTCCCCTCCCGAACACTGAAGCTTTCTTT
TRBD2	few	TRBJ2-3	TRBV27	CASTTSATTDTQYF	TGTGCCAGTACAACTAGCGCCACCACAGATACGCAGTATTTT
-	few	TRBJ1-6	TRBV11-2	CASSRWISRGNSPLHF	TGTGCCAGCAGCCGATGGATTAGTAGGGGGAATTCACCCCTCCACTTT
TRBD1	many	TRBJ2-3	TRBV5-1	CASSLGQHSTDTQYF	TGCGCCAGCAGCCTGGGACAGCATAGCACAGATACGCAGTATTTT
-	many	TRBJ2-3	TRBV21-1	CASSKGNSHNDTQYF	TGTGCCAGCAGCAAAGGGAATTCCCATAACGATACGCAGTATTTT
-	many	TRBJ1-1	TRBV15	CATSPVTVMNTEAFF	TGTGCCACCAGCCCCGTGACGGTTATGAACACTGAAGCTTTCTTT
-	many	TRBJ2-7	TRBV27	CASSLGPLPREQYF	TGTGCCAGCAGTTTAGGACCACTCCCGAGGGAGCAGTACTTC